Presented here are 21 T cell receptor beta chains from one specimen sequenced in a study of blood T cell repertoires in COVID-19. The protocol was immunoSEQ multiplex PCR, while the TCRdb copy is restricted to in-frame clones and leaves out a portion. The sample contains about 72,000 clones, roughly 82% of which appear only once. The sequencing sample was made of peripheral blood. The receptors stem from a human donor in a cohort sampled during active COVID-19.

This clone appeared a single time. CDR3 sequence reads: CASSRGGYEQYF. CDR3 sequence (DNA): TGTGCCAGCAGTCGGGGGGGGTACGAGCAGTACTTC. V usage is TRBV6-5 and J usage is TRBJ2-7; TRBD2 matches at 8 bases. The CDR3 is made up of 12 amino acids. After removal of 5 bases from V and 4 bases from J, the junction contained 1 base not matched to a gene. Germline V gene data show CDR1 as MNHEY and CDR2 as SVGAGI.

The sample holds one count of this clone. In the same sample, other DNA sequences code for this CDR3. The chain joins TRBV5-1 to TRBJ2-7; D not certain. Trimming removed 3 bases at V and 0 bases at J, with 7 bases between. The CDR3 loop spans 13 amino acids. Germline-derived CDR1 and CDR2 are SGHRS and YFSETQ. The CDR3, as DNA: TGCGCCAGCAGCTCCGACAACTCCTACGAGCAGTACTTC. This encodes CASSSDNSYEQYF. The complete variable domain, with remaining parts taken from reference TRBV5-1 and TRBJ2-7, reads KAGVTQTPRYLIKTRGQQVTLSCSPISGHRSVSWYQQTPGQGLQFLFEYFSETQRNKGNFPGRFSGRQFSNSRSEMNVSTLELGDSALYLCASSSDNSYEQYFGPGTRLTVT.

The genes are TRBV20-1 and TRBJ1-2; no clear D gene. Trimming pared 3 bases from V and 4 bases from J, leaving 15 bases between. Germline-derived CDR1 and CDR2 are DFQATT and SNEGSKA (reference sequence). The CDR3 is 14 residues long. The CDR3 DNA reads as TGCAGTGCTAGTGGTGCCCCAGCGGTCTATGGCTACACCTTC. Translating gives CSASGAPAVYGYTF.

The CDR3 here is CASSLSSSYNEQFF. CDR3 in DNA: TGCGCCAGCAGCTTGTCGAGCTCCTACAATGAGCAGTTCTTC. This sequence joins TRBV5-1 and TRBJ2-1; D is ambiguous. Germline V lookup: CDR1 SGHRS, CDR2 YFSETQ. Trimming took 1 base from V and 0 from J, leaving 5 bases between them. CDR3 length: 14 amino acids.

The rearrangement links TRBV4-1 to TRBJ1-5; no definite D call. The CDR3 has 14 residues. The V gene's germline CDR1 is MGHRA and CDR2 YSYEKL. V lost 3 bases to trimming and J lost 2 bases, with 8 bases between them. CDR3 bases: TGCGCCAGCAGCCACCAGCGGGGCAATCAGCCCCAGCATTTT. It translates to CASSHQRGNQPQHF.

The rearrangement uses TRBV11-2 and TRBJ1-1, with 7 bases that match TRBD1. The CDR3 sequence is 14 residues long. The germline CDR1 and CDR2 sequences are SGHAT and FQNNGV. V gave up 2 bases and J gave up 0 bases; unmatched junction bases: 0. The CDR3: CASSLTGVNTEAFF. DNA for the CDR3: TGTGCCAGCAGCTTAACAGGGGTGAACACTGAAGCTTTCTTT.

The V call is TRBV18, the J call TRBJ2-7; perhaps TRBD2 as D (5 bases). CDR3 length equals 13 residues. CDR1 and CDR2 (germline): KGHSH, LQKENI. V was pared by 10 bases and J by 6 bases, with 19 bases between. The CDR3 protein is CATKELRESEQYF. The CDR3 region has the DNA TGTGCCACCAAGGAACTGAGGGAAAGCGAGCAGTACTTC.

V is TRBV7-2 and J is TRBJ2-6, with 7 nucleotides matching TRBD1. Germline V lookup: CDR1 SGHTA, CDR2 FQGNSA. The CDR3 is made up of 18 amino acids. V shed 5 bases, J shed 0 bases, and the junction held 10 bases outside the gene matches. The CDR3 loop reads CASSHLQGVFSGANVLTF. In nucleotides, the CDR3 is TGTGCCAGCAGCCATCTTCAGGGGGTCTTCTCTGGGGCCAACGTCCTGACTTTC. Together with reference TRBV7-2 and TRBJ2-6, the CDR3 gives the full variable domain: GAGVSQSPSNKVTEKGKDVELRCDPISGHTALYWYRQSLGQGLEFLIYFQGNSAPDKSGLPSDRFSAERTGGSVSTLTIQRTQQEDSAVYLCASSHLQGVFSGANVLTFGAGSRLTVL.

The genes are TRBV6-2 or TRBV6-3 and TRBJ2-1, with 11 bases lining up with TRBD1. This CDR3 has 15 residues. J gave up 7 bases and V 2 bases, and 4 bases lay outside the gene matches. Germline V gene sequence: CDR1 MNHEY, CDR2 SVGEGT. As DNA, the CDR3 is TGTGCCAGCAGTTACGGACAGGGGGCTTGGAATGAGCAGTTCTTC. This encodes CASSYGQGAWNEQFF.

This chain links TRBV5-6 with TRBJ1-2; 7 nucleotides agree with TRBD1. After removal of 5 bases from V and 8 bases from J, the junction contained 12 bases not matched to a gene. Germline V gene sequence: CDR1 SGHDT, CDR2 YYEEEE. CDR3 size: 14 residues. CDR3 coding DNA: TGTGCCAGCAGACTGACAGGGAAGGACAACGGCTACACCTTC. Translation: CASRLTGKDNGYTF.

The chain links TRBV5-8 to TRBJ2-5; D is undetermined. The CDR3 has 12 amino acids. Germline V gives CDR1 SGHTS, CDR2 YDEGEE. V was trimmed by 2 bases and J by 3 bases, leaving 5 bases between them. The CDR3 protein is CASSFQEETQYF. The DNA of the CDR3 is TGTGCCAGCAGCTTCCAGGAAGAGACCCAGTACTTC.

This clone was picked up one time. V gene TRBV6-5 combines with J gene TRBJ2-7, with 8 bases lining up with TRBD1. This CDR3 comprises 15 residues. CDR1 MNHEY and CDR2 SVGAGI come from the germline V gene. V gave up 6 bases and J gave up 3 bases; unmatched junction bases: 10. The CDR3 here is CASRGTGHKFYEQYF. The CDR3 DNA sequence: TGTGCCAGCAGGGGGACAGGACATAAATTCTACGAGCAGTACTTC.

CDR3 nucleotides: TGTGCCAGCAGGGGTCGGGACAGGGGGATTATTAGCAATCAGCCCCAGCATTTT. This translates into CASRGRDRGIISNQPQHF. The V call is TRBV5-4, the J call TRBJ1-5; 11 nucleotides line up with TRBD1. The V and J ends lost 5 bases and 0 bases, in that order; junction bases with no gene match: 10. CDR3 size: 18 residues. The germline gives CDR1 SGHNT, CDR2 YYREEE (reference sequence).

This clone was seen only a few times. The chain combines TRBV2 with TRBJ2-3; TRBD2 aligns across 11 bases. The trim removed 3 bases at V and 11 bases at J, leaving 13 bases unmatched. Per the germline V gene, CDR1 is SNHLY and CDR2 is FYNNEI. The CDR3 length is 16 residues. The CDR3 reads CASSDKGLAASRGQYF. CDR3 nucleotide sequence: TGTGCCAGCAGTGATAAGGGACTAGCGGCATCCCGGGGGCAGTATTTT. The full variable domain, with the rest looked up from reference TRBV2 and TRBJ2-3, is EPEVTQTPSHQVTQMGQEVILRCVPISNHLYFYWYRQILGQKVEFLVSFYNNEISEKSEIFDDQFSVERPDGSNFTLKIRSTKLEDSAMYFCASSDKGLAASRGQYFGPGTRLTVL.

The chain carries TRBV20-1 and TRBJ1-5; 7 positions match TRBD1. The V gene's germline CDR1 is DFQATT and CDR2 SNEGSKA (reference sequence). CDR3 size: 15 residues. Trimming cost V 6 bases and J 0 bases; bases outside gene matches: 8. The chain's CDR3 is CSASDREPSNQPQHF. CDR3 nucleotide sequence: TGCAGTGCGAGTGACAGGGAACCTAGCAATCAGCCCCAGCATTTT.

This chain uses TRBV6-5 with TRBJ1-3; D ambiguous. Trimming shortened V by 7 bases and J by 2 bases, and 9 bases separated the two germline ends. Germline assignment: CDR1 MNHEY and CDR2 SVGAGI. There are 13 residues in the CDR3. The CDR3 protein is CASMELAGNTIYF. Written as DNA, the CDR3 is TGTGCCAGCATGGAGTTGGCTGGAAACACCATATATTTT.

This chain joins TRBV30 and TRBJ1-6; 7 nucleotides agree with TRBD1. There are 13 residues in the CDR3. Germline CDR1 and CDR2: GTSNPN and SVGIG (reference sequence). Unmatched junction bases numbered 2, after V lost 1 base and J lost 8 bases. CDR3 in amino acids: CAWSGQGDSPLHF. The CDR3 bases are TGTGCCTGGAGTGGACAGGGTGATTCACCCCTCCACTTT.

The J gene is TRBJ2-5, the V gene TRBV5-6, with TRBD2 as a possible D gene (7 bases). The CDR3 covers 14 residues. Looked up from germline, CDR1 is SGHDT and CDR2 is YYEEEE. V lost 2 bases and J lost 7, with 15 bases in between. This CDR3 is CASSFGAGAGTQYF. The CDR3 region has the DNA TGTGCCAGCAGCTTTGGGGCGGGGGCTGGGACCCAGTACTTC. Supplemented by reference TRBV5-6 and TRBJ2-5, the full variable domain reads DAGVTQSPTHLIKTRGQQVTLRCSPKSGHDTVSWYQQALGQGPQFIFQYYEEEERQRGNFPDRFSGHQFPNYSSELNVNALLLGDSALYLCASSFGAGAGTQYFGPGTRLLVL.

The gene calls are TRBV25-1 and TRBJ1-2; TRBD1 aligns across 7 bases. Losses at the gene ends were 4 bases for V and 4 bases for J; bases not matched to a gene: 6. The CDR3 covers 14 residues. The germline V gene has CDR1 MGHDK and CDR2 SYGVNS. The CDR3 here is CASSAVTGSYGYTF. In DNA form, the CDR3 reads TGTGCCAGCAGTGCGGTGACAGGGAGCTATGGCTACACCTTC.

The gene calls are TRBV18 and TRBJ2-1; 9 bases match TRBD1. The CDR3 spans 14 residues. CDR1 and CDR2 (germline): KGHSH, LQKENI. Unmatched junction bases numbered 6, after V lost 2 bases and J lost 10 bases. The DNA of the CDR3 is TGTGCCAGCTCACCAGGGACAGGGATCTTGGAGCAGTTCTTC. Protein product: CASSPGTGILEQFF.

The V gene is TRBV28, the J gene TRBJ1-6, with a tentative D call TRBD1 (6 bases). CDR3 size: 14 residues. The V gene's germline CDR1 is MDHEN and CDR2 SYDVKM. Trimming took 5 bases from V and 7 from J, leaving 12 bases between them. CDR3 bases: TGTGCCAGCAGTCAAGGGGGGGGGAATTCACCCCTCCACTTT. Translating it yields CASSQGGGNSPLHF.